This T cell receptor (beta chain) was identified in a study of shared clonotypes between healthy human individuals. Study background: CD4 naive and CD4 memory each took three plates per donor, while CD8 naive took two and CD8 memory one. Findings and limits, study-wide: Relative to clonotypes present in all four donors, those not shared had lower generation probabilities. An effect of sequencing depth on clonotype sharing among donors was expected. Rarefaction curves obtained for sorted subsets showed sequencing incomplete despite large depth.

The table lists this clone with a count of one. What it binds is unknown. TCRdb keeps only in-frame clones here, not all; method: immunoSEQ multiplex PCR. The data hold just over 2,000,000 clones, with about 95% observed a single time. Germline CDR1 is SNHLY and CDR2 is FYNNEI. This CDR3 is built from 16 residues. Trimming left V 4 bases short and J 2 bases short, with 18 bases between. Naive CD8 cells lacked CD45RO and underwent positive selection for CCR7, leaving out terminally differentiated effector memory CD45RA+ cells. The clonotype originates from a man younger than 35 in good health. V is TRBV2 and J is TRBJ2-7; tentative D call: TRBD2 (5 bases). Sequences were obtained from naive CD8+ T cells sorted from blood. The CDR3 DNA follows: TGTGCCAGCAGTGGTACCGACGGACTCTCGGCCTACGAGCAGTACTTC. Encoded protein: CASSGTDGLSAYEQYF.